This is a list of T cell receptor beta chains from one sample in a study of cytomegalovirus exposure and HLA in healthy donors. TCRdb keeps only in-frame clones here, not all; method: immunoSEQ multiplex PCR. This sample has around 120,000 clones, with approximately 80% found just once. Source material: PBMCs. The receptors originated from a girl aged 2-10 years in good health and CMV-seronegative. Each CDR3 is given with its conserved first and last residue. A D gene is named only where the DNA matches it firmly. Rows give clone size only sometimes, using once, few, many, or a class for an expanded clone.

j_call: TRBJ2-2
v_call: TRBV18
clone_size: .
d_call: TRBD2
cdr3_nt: TGTGCCAGCTCACTCTTAGCGGGAGAGAGGCACACCGGGGAGCTGTTTTTT
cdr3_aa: CASSLLAGERHTGELFF

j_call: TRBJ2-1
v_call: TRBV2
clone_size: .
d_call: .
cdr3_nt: TGTGCCAGCTCGGGAGACAATGAGCAGTTCTTC
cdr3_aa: CASSGDNEQFF

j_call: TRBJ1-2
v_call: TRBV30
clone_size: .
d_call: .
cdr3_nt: TGTGCCTGGAGTGTGGGGGGCTATGGCTACACCTTC
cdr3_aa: CAWSVGGYGYTF

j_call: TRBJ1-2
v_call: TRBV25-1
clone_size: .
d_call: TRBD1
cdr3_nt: TGTGCCAGCAGTGAACCCGCCACCGGGACAGGGCTCTATGGCTACACCTTC
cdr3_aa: CASSEPATGTGLYGYTF

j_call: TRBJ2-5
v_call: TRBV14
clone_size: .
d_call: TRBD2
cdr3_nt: TGTGCCAGCAGCCGTCAGAGCGGGGGGCAAGAGACCCAGTACTTC
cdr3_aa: CASSRQSGGQETQYF

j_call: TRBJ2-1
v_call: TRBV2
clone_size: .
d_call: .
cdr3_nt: TGTGCCAGCAATTACAGGAAATGGAACAATGAGCAGTTCTTC
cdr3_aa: CASNYRKWNNEQFF

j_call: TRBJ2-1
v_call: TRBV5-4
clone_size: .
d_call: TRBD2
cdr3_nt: TGTGCCAGCAGCTCAAGCGGGATTGAGCAGTTCTTC
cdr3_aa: CASSSSGIEQFF

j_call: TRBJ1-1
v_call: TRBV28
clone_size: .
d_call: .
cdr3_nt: TGTGCCAGCAGTTTTATAAGGGGACACGCTTCCACTGAAGCTTTCTTT
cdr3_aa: CASSFIRGHASTEAFF

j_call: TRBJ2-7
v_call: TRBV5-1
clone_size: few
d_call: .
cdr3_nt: TGCGCCAGCAGCTTGGGAACAACCTACGAGCAGTACTTC
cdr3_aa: CASSLGTTYEQYF

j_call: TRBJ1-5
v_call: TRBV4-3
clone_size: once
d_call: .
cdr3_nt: TGCGCCAGCAGCCAAGCCTCAGGGGTGGGTCAGCCCCAGCATTTT
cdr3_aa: CASSQASGVGQPQHF

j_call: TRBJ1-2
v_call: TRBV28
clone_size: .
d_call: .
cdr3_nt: TGTGCCAGCAGTTCTTGGGTCGCGGAGGATTATGGCTACACCTTC
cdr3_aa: CASSSWVAEDYGYTF

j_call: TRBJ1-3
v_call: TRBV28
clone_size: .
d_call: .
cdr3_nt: TGTGCCAGCAGCGTTCCAGGGAAGGGGGGAAACACCATATATTTT
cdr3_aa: CASSVPGKGGNTIYF

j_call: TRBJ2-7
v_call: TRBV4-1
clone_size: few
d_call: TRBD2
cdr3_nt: TGCGCCAGCAGCCAAGATCTGGGGGGGACGCCCTACGAGCAGTACTTC
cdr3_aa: CASSQDLGGTPYEQYF

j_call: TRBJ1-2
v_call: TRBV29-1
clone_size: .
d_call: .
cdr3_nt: TGCAGCGTTGAGGCCTTGGGACAAGACTATGGCTACACCTTC
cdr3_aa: CSVEALGQDYGYTF

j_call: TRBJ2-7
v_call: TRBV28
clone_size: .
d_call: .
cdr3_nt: TGTGCCAGCAGTGCACCCGGGACTCCCTACGAGCAGTACTTC
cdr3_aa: CASSAPGTPYEQYF

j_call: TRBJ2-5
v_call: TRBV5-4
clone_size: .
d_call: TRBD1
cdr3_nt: TGTGCCAGTAAGGGACAGGGAGAGACCCAGTACTTC
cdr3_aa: CASKGQGETQYF

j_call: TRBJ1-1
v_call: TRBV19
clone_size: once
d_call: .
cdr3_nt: TGTGCCAGTAGTTCCCTATGGGACTTGAACACTGAAGCTTTCTTT
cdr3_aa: CASSSLWDLNTEAFF

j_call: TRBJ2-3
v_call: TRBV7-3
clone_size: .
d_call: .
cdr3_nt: TGTGCCAGCAGCCCAACTGGCACAGATACGCAGTATTTT
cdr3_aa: CASSPTGTDTQYF

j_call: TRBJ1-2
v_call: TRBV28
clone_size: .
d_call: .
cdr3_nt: TGTGCCAGCAGTACCAACAGGGACCACACCTTC
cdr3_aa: CASSTNRDHTF

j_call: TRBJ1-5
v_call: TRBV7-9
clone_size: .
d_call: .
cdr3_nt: TGTGCCAGCAGCTTGGACACGAGCAATCAGCCCCAGCATTTT
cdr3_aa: CASSLDTSNQPQHF

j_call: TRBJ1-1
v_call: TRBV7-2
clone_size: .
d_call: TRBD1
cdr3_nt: TGTGCCAGCAGGTCGACAGGGCACACTGAAGCTTTCTTT
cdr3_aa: CASRSTGHTEAFF

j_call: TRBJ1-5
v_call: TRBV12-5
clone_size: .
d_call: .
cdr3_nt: TGTGCTAGTGGTTTGCTAGGGGTAAATCAGCCCCAGCATTTT
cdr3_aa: CASGLLGVNQPQHF

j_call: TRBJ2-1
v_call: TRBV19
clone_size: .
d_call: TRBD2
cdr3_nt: TGTGCCAGTAGTATCGGACTAGCGGGGGGCCTCTCCTATGAGCAGTTCTTC
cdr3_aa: CASSIGLAGGLSYEQFF

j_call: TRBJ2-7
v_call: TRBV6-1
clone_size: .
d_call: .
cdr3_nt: TGTGCCAGCAGTGAAGCATGGGAGACAGGCTCCTACGAGCAGTACTTC
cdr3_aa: CASSEAWETGSYEQYF

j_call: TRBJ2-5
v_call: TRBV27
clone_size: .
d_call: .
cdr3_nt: TGTGCCAGCAGCACACAGGGTAGCCAAGAGACCCAGTACTTC
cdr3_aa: CASSTQGSQETQYF

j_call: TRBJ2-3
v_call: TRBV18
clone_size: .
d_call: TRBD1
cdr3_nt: TGTGCCAGCTCACCTGTGGGCCAGGGGGTGAGAGATACGCAGTATTTT
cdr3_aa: CASSPVGQGVRDTQYF

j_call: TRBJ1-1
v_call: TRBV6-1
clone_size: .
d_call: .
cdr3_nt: TGTGCCGGCAGTAATACAGGGACGACGAACACTGAAGCTTTCTTT
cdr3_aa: CAGSNTGTTNTEAFF

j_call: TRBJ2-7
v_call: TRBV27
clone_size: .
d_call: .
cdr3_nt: TGTGCCAGCAGTCCGGGTCCAAATTACTACGAGCAGTACTTC
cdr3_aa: CASSPGPNYYEQYF

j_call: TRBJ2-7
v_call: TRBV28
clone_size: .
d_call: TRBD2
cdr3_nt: TGTGCCAAATACAGCGGGACCCTCTCCTACGAGCAGTACTTC
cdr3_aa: CAKYSGTLSYEQYF

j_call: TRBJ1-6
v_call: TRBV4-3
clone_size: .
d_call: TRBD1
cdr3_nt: TGCGCCAGCAGCCGAGGGCTGACAGGGACCTCACCCCTCCACTTT
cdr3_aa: CASSRGLTGTSPLHF

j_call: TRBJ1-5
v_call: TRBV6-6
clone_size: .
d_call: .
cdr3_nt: TGTGCTACAGCGGGTGGGGGCAATCAGCCCCAGCATTTT
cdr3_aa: CATAGGGNQPQHF

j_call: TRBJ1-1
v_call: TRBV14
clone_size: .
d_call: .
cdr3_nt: TGTGCCAGCAGCCAAGATTATAGCGGGAAGAACACTGAAGCTTTCTTT
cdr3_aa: CASSQDYSGKNTEAFF

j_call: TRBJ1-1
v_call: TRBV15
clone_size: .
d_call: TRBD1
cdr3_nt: TGTGCCACCAGCGGGACAGGGAACACTGAAGCTTTCTTT
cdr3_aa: CATSGTGNTEAFF

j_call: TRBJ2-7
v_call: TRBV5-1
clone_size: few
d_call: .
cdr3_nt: TGCGCCAGCAGCTTGGTTACAGGGACAACTGGCGAGCAGTACTTC
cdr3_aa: CASSLVTGTTGEQYF

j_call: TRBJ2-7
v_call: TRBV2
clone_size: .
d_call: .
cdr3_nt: TGTGCCAGCAGTGAAGGACTAGACCAAGGGGGGGAGCACGAGCAGTACTTC
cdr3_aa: CASSEGLDQGGEHEQYF

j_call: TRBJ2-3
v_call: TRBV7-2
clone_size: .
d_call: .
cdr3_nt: TGTGCCAGCAGCTCCTATTCTAGCGCCGGGGGTACGCAGTATTTT
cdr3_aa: CASSSYSSAGGTQYF

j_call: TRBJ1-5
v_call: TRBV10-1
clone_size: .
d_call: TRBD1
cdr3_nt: TGCGCCAGCAGTGATCGGGGACAGGGGATAGCTCAGCCCCAGCATTTT
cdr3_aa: CASSDRGQGIAQPQHF

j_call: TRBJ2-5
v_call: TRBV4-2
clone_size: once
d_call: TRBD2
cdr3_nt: TGTGCCAGCAGACCCAGCGGGGTTGGGGAGACCCAGTACTTC
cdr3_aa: CASRPSGVGETQYF

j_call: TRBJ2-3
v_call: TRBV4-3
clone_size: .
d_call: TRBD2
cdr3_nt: TGCGCCAGCAGCCAAGATAGACTAGCGGGGGGACTCACAGATACGCAGTATTTT
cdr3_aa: CASSQDRLAGGLTDTQYF

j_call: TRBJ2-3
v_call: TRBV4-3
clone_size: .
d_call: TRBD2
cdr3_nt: TGCGCCAGCACCCCCACTAGCGGTGGCACAGATACGCAGTATTTT
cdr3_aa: CASTPTSGGTDTQYF

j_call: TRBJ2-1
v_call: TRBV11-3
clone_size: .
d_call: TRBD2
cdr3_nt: TGTGCCAGCAGCACGAGCGGGAGAGGGCTCAATGAGCAGTTCTTC
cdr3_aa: CASSTSGRGLNEQFF

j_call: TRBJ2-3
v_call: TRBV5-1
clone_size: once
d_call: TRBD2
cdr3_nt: TGCGCCAGCAGCTTAGGGCGCACAGCGGGGATCACAAATACGCAGTATTTT
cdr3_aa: CASSLGRTAGITNTQYF